The 18 T cell receptor beta chains in this list originate from one sample, sequenced in a study of quantifying T cell responses using KT2 cells. About the research overall: RNA was reverse transcribed with TCR alpha and beta constant-region primers.

The cDNA 3' end received a ligated oligonucleotide with a UMI. First-round PCR used four to five cycles and beta primers RC1.1 and RC1.2 covering TRBC1 and TRBC2. TCRdb itself ran the UMI-ligation and nested PCR reads through MiXCR, one entry per CDR3 protein. Altogether tens of thousands of distinct CDR3 sequences are present, roughly 12% being singletons, with the ten largest covering around 9.9%. The sequenced sample was PBMCs spiked with cells of the T cell clone KT2. Source of these receptors: a human donor.

There are many counts of this clonotype. The chain couples TRBV12-3 or TRBV12-4 to TRBJ1-2, with D maybe TRBD1 (5 bases). This CDR3 is 15 amino acids long. Trimming took off 8 bases at V and 5 bases at J, with 21 bases between the two ends. This CDR3 is CASSRPGTGGYGYTF. The CDR3 DNA reads TGTGCCAGCTCCCGTCCGGGGACCGGAGGTTATGGCTACACCTTC.

Only one count was recorded for this clonotype. The chain is built from TRBV19 and TRBJ2-1; TRBD1 might be the D (6 bases). The germline V and J ends were trimmed by 5 bases and 5 bases, with 16 bases remaining between them. CDR1 and CDR2 (germline): LNHDA, SQIVND (reference sequence). There are 15 residues in the CDR3. CDR3 region: CASSEQGFGHNEQFF. The DNA for the CDR3 is TGTGCCAGTAGTGAACAGGGCTTCGGTCACAATGAGCAGTTCTTC.

The chain employs TRBV12-3 or TRBV12-4 and TRBJ2-1, with 7 bases matching TRBD1. Trimming took 5 bases from V and 8 from J; bases not matched to a gene: 3. The CDR3 has 12 amino acids. CDR3 in amino acids: CASSRQGYEQFF. CDR3 DNA sequence: TGTGCCAGCAGTAGACAGGGCTATGAGCAGTTCTTC.

This clonotype was seen a handful of times. The chain employs TRBV12-3 or TRBV12-4 and TRBJ1-4; 12 bases are a match to TRBD1. V dropped 3 bases and J dropped 2; count of bases not matched to a gene: 25. The CDR3 has 24 residues. The CDR3 DNA reads as TGTGCCAGCAGTTTGGGGACCGTTCCTACCGCGGGACAGGGGGCCGTTGGGACTAATGAAAAACTGTTTTTT. This codes for CASSLGTVPTAGQGAVGTNEKLFF.

This clonotype was detected many times. The rearrangement uses TRBV19 and TRBJ2-1, with 13 bases identical to TRBD2. V dropped 5 bases and J dropped 7; count of bases not matched to a gene: 8. Per the germline V gene, CDR1 is LNHDA and CDR2 is SQIVND (reference sequence). CDR3 length equals 16 residues. As DNA, the CDR3 is TGTGCCAGTAGTTCACGGACTAGCGGGAGTAGGAATGAGCAGTTCTTC. Encoded protein: CASSSRTSGSRNEQFF.

This clonotype was detected only a few times. The V gene is TRBV20-1, the J gene TRBJ2-2; a possible D gene is TRBD2 (5 bases). Trimming pared 2 bases from V and 5 bases from J, leaving 12 bases between. The CDR3 extends over 14 amino acids. CDR1 DFQATT and CDR2 SNEGSKA come from the germline V gene (reference sequence). As DNA, the CDR3 is TGCAGTGCTAGAAAGGACTGGGGAACCGGGGAGCTGTTTTTT. Protein: CSARKDWGTGELFF.

In its sample, this clonotype was seen many times. The gene calls are TRBV6-5 and TRBJ2-7; D ambiguous. Germline V gives CDR1 MNHEY, CDR2 SVGAGI. V was clipped by 0 bases and J by 2 bases, with 11 bases between them. The CDR3 is 15 amino acids. CDR3 nucleotides: TGTGCCAGCAGTTACTCGCCGGGTTCCACCTACGAGCAGTACTTC. This translates into CASSYSPGSTYEQYF.

This clonotype was recorded at least ten times. The chain carries TRBV18 and TRBJ1-1; 7 positions agree with TRBD1. The J segment lost 4 bases and the V segment lost 3 bases, leaving 8 bases of the junction unmatched. The CDR3 is made up of 15 amino acids. CDR1 is KGHSH, CDR2 LQKENI, per germline. CDR3 in amino acids: CASSPATGVGTEAFF. The DNA for the CDR3 is TGTGCCAGCTCACCCGCAACAGGGGTCGGCACTGAAGCTTTCTTT.

Many counts were recorded for this clonotype. The chain recombines TRBV11-2 with TRBJ2-3; TRBD2 agrees at 8 bases. With V trimmed by 1 base and J by 2 bases, 2 bases remained unmatched. CDR3 length: 15 amino acids. Germline lookup yields CDR1 SGHAT and CDR2 FQNNGV. Here the CDR3 reads CASSLGLAPTDTQYF. In DNA, the CDR3 is TGTGCCAGCAGCTTAGGACTAGCGCCCACAGATACGCAGTATTTT.

V gene TRBV18 combines with J gene TRBJ2-3; TRBD2 matches 8 bases. Germline CDR1 reads KGHSH; CDR2 reads LQKENI. This CDR3 comprises 19 residues. V lost 6 bases, J lost 2 bases, and 19 bases stayed unmatched. The CDR3 sequence: CASSPGGPLLPWLTDTQYF. The CDR3 coding sequence is TGTGCCAGCTCTCCGGGGGGGCCGCTTCTCCCCTGGCTCACAGATACGCAGTATTTT.

V gene TRBV29-1 combines with J gene TRBJ1-2, with a weak D call TRBD1 (6 bases). The V end lost 6 bases, the J end lost 4 bases, and 24 bases lay between the germline ends. CDR3 length: 16 residues. Germline assignment: CDR1 SQVTM and CDR2 ANQGSEA. The CDR3 DNA reads as TGCAGCGTCGAACTCCTGGCCCGACAGGTCCTCTATGGCTACACCTTC. Translating it yields CSVELLARQVLYGYTF.

The chain recombines TRBV29-1 with TRBJ2-1, with TRBD2 matching over 14 bases. The CDR3 is 14 amino acids. Germline-derived CDR1 and CDR2 are SQVTM and ANQGSEA. Trimming removed 5 bases from V and 8 bases from J; junction bases left unmatched: 5. The CDR3 region has the DNA TGCAGCGTTACGACTAGCGGGAGGGCGGATGAGCAGTTCTTC. Its translation: CSVTTSGRADEQFF.

The sample holds many counts of this clonotype. The V call is TRBV4-3, the J call TRBJ1-2, with 7 bases matching TRBD1. Germline CDR1 reads LGHNA; CDR2 reads YSLEER. This CDR3 spans 15 amino acids. Losses at the gene ends were 0 bases for V and 2 bases for J; bases not matched to a gene: 3. The CDR3 region has the DNA TGCGCCAGCAGCCAAGACCCGGGACAGAACTATGGCTACACCTTC. It yields the protein CASSQDPGQNYGYTF.

In this sample, this clonotype turned up many times. The rearrangement uses TRBV5-4 and TRBJ2-1; D unresolved. CDR3 size: 12 residues. Per the germline V gene, CDR1 is SGHNT and CDR2 is YYREEE (reference sequence). V gave up 0 bases and J gave up 9 bases, with 7 bases separating them. CDR3 nucleotides: TGTGCCAGCAGCTTGGATTGGGCTGAGCAGTTCTTC. This encodes CASSLDWAEQFF.

This clonotype occurred a few times. This chain uses TRBV2 with TRBJ2-7, with TRBD2 identical over 11 bases. Trimming at V came to 2 bases and at J to 4 bases, leaving 10 bases not matched to a gene. The germline V gene has CDR1 SNHLY and CDR2 FYNNEI. The length of the CDR3 is 17 residues. CDR3 sequence: CASSEILAGARSYEQYF. CDR3 nucleotides: TGTGCCAGCAGTGAAATACTAGCGGGAGCCAGAAGTTACGAGCAGTACTTC.

As for this clonotype: A read error is possible here, since a much larger clone lies one base away. The CDR3 reads CSATPPGGGGEKLFF. The CDR3 bases are TGCAGTGCCACTCCTCCAGGGGGCGGAGGTGAAAAACTGTTTTTT. The chain employs TRBV20-1 and TRBJ1-4; TRBD1 matches at 8 bases. Germline CDR1 is DFQATT and CDR2 is SNEGSKA (reference sequence). The CDR3 totals 15 residues. V dropped 6 bases and J dropped 7; count of bases not matched to a gene: 13.

The V and J genes are TRBV18 and TRBJ2-3; 14 nucleotides align to TRBD2. Germline CDR1 and CDR2: KGHSH and LQKENI. J lost 7 bases, V lost 3 bases, and 3 bases had no gene match. The CDR3 sequence is 15 residues long. The CDR3 nucleotides read TGTGCCAGCTCACCCGGGACTAGCGGGAGTAATACGCAGTATTTT. This gives the protein CASSPGTSGSNTQYF.

The chain couples TRBV5-1 to TRBJ2-7; D is tentatively TRBD1 or TRBD2 (5 bases each). The CDR3 spans 15 residues. Trimming shortened V by 1 base and J by 6 bases, and 17 bases separated the two germline ends. The V gene's germline CDR1 is SGHRS and CDR2 YFSETQ. Written as DNA, the CDR3 is TGCGCCAGCAGCTTGCTGGGGACGCCGGCGGGCGAGCAGTACTTC. This translates into CASSLLGTPAGEQYF.